This T cell receptor beta chain was identified in a study of cytomegalovirus exposure and HLA in healthy donors. Findings of the study overall: Rarity held for most TCR sequences, but there were some public TCRs that occurred in many donors. The investigators catalogued some 150 TCR beta chains as cytomegalovirus-associated.

Sampled while nominally healthy, donors likely had unrecorded immune exposures. On this clone itself: Its target is not known.

The CDR3 loop spans 16 amino acids. The junction had 9 bases not matched to a gene; V was cut back by 3 bases and J by 2 bases. The germline gives CDR1 KGHSH, CDR2 LQKENI. It was with 60 Vbeta and 13 Jbeta primers that the PCR ran. TCRdb's table, derived via immunoSEQ multiplex PCR, lists solely in-frame clones and lacks some. The sample has around 150,000 clones, more than 70% seen once. The specimen sequenced was PBMCs. The receptor's source is a woman between 45 and 60 years old in good health and CMV-seronegative. The chain is built from TRBV18 and TRBJ2-5, with 7 bases aligning to TRBD2. The CDR3 nucleotides are TGTGCCAGCTCACCGCCAAGCGGGGCGCGACAAGAGACCCAGTACTTC. Amino acids: CASSPPSGARQETQYF.